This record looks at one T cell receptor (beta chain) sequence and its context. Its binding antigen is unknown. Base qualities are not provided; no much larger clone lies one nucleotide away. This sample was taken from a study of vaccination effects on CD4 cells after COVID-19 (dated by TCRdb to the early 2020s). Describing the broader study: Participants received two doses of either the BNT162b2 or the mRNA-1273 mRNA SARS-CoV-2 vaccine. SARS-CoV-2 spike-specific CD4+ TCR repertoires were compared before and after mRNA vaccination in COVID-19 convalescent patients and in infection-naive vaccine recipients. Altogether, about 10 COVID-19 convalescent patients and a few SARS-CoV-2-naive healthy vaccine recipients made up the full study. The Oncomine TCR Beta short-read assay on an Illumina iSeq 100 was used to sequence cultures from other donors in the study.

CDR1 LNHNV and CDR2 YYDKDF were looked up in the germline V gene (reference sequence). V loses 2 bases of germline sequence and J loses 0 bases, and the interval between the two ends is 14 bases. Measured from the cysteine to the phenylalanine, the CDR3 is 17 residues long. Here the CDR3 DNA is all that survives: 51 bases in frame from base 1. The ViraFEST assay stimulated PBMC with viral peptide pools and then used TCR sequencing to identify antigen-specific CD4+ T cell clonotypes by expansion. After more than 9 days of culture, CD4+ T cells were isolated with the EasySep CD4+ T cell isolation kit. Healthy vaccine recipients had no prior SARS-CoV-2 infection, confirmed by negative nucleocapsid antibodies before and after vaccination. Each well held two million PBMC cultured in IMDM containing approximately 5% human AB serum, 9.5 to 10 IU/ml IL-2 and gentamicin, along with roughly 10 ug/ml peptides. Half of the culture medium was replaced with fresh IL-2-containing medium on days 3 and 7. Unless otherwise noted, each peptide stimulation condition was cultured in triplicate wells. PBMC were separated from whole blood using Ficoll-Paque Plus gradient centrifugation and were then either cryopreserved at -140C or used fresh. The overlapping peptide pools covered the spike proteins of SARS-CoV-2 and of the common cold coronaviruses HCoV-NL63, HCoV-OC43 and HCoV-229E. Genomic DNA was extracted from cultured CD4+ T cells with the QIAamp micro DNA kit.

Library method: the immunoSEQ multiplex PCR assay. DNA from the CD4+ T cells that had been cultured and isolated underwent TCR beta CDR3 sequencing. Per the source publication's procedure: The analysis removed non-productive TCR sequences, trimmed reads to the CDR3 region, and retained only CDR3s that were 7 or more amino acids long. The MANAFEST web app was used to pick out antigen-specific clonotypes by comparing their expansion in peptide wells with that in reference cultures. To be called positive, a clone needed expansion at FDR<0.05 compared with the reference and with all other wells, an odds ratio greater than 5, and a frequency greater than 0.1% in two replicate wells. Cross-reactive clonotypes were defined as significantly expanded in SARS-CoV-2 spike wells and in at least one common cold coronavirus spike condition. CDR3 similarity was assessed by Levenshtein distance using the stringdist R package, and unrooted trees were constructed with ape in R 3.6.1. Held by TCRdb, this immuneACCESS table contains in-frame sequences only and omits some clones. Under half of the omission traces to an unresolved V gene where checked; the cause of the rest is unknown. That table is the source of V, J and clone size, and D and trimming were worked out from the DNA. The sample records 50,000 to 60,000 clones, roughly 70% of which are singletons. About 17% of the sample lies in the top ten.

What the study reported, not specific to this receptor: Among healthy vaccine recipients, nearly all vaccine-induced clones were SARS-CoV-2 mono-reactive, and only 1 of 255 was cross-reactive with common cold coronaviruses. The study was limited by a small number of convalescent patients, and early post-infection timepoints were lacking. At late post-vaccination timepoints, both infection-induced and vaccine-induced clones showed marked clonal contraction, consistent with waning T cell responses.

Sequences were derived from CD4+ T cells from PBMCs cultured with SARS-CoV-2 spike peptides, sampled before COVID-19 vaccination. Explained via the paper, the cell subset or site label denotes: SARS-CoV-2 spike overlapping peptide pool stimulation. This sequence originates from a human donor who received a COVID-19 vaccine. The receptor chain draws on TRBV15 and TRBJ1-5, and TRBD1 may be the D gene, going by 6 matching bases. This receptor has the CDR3 CATSRPRGLYSNQPQHF. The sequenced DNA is TGTGCCACCAGCAGACCCAGGGGCTTATATAGCAATCAGCCCCAGCATTTT. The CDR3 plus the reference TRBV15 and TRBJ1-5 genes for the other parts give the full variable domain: DAMVIQNPRYQVTQFGKPVTLSCSQTLNHNVMYWYQQKSSQAPKLLFHYYDKDFNNEADTPDNFQSRRPNTSFCFLDIRSPGLGDTAMYLCATSRPRGLYSNQPQHFGDGTRLSIL.